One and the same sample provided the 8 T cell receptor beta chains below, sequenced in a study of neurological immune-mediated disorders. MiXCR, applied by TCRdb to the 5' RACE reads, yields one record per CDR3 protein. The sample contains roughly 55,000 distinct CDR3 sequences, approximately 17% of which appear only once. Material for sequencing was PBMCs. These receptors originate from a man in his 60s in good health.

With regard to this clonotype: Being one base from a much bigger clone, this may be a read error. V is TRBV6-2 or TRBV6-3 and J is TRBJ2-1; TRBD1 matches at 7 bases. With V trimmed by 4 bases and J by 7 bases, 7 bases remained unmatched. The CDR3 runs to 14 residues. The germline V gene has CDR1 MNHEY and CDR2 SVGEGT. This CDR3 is CASSSTGDGNEQFF. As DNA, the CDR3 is TGTGCCAGCAGTTCCACAGGGGATGGAAATGAGCAGTTCTTC.

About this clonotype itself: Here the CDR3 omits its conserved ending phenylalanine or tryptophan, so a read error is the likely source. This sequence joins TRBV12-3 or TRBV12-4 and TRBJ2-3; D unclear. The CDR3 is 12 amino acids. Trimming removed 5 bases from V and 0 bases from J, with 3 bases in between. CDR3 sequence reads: CASSLSTDTQYS. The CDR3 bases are TGTGCCAGCAGTCTTAGCACAGATACGCAGTATTCT.

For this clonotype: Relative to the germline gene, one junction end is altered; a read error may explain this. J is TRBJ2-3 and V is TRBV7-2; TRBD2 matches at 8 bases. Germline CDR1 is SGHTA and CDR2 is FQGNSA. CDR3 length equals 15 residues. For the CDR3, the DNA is TGTGCTAGCACCTCGAGCGGGAGCTTGTCCGATACGCAGTATTTT. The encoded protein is CASTSSGSLSDTQYF.

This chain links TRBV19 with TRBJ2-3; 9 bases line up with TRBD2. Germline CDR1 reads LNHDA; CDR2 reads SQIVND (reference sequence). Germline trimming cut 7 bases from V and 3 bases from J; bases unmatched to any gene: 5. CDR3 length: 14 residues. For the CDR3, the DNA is TGTGCCAGTAAGCGGGAGGACCAGACAGATACGCAGTATTTT. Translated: CASKREDQTDTQYF.

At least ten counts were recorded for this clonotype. In nucleotides, the CDR3 is TGTGCCAGCAGTCGCTATGCGGGTTTTCACTATGGCTACACCTTC. It is translated as CASSRYAGFHYGYTF. The gene calls are TRBV5-6 and TRBJ1-2; D unclear. The CDR3 is 15 amino acids. Per germline, CDR1 SGHDT and CDR2 YYEEEE. The V end was cut by 5 bases, the J end by 3 bases, with 17 bases between.

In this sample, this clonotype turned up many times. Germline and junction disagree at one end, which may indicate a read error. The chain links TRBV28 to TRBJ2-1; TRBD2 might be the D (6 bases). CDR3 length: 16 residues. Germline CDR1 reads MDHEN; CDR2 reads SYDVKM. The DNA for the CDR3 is TGTGCCAGCAGTTCCCCGGTCGGTGGGGGGTACATTGAGCAGTTCTTC. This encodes CASSSPVGGGYIEQFF.

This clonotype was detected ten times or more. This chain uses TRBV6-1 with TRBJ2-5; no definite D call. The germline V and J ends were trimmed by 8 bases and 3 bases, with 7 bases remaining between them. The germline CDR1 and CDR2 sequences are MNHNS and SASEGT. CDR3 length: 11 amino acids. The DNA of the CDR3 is TGTGCCAGCGGCAGGAAAGAGACCCAGTACTTC. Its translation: CASGRKETQYF.

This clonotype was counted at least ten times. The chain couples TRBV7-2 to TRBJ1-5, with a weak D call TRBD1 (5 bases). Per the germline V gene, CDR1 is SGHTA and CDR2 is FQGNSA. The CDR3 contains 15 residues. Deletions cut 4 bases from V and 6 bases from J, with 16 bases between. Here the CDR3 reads CASSSTGRGSQPQHF. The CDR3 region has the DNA TGTGCCAGCAGCTCGACGGGACGGGGAAGTCAGCCCCAGCATTTT.